This is a list of T cell receptor beta chains from one sample in a study of early T cells in non-severe SARS-CoV-2 infection. TCRdb reanalysed the 5' RACE reads using MiXCR and keeps one entry per CDR3 protein. The sample lists 97,000 or so distinct CDR3 sequences, 11% occurring once. The sequenced sample was whole blood, obtained at baseline. The receptor set was obtained from an adult who was a healthcare worker with PCR-confirmed SARS-CoV-2 infection or an uninfected control (not recorded which). Each CDR3 is given with its conserved first and last residue. D genes are given only for firm matches. Clone sizes are given selectively: once, few, many, or a class where the clone is expanded.

CDR3 DNA: TGTGCCAGCAGCCAGACAGGGGTAACTGAAGCTTTCTTT; CDR3 protein: CASSQTGVTEAFF; clone size: NA; D gene: TRBD1; V gene: TRBV3-1; J gene: TRBJ1-1
CDR3 DNA: TGTGCCAGCAGTCCCAGGGAGACTGAAGCTTTCTTT; CDR3 protein: CASSPRETEAFF; clone size: NA; D gene: NA; V gene: TRBV7-8; J gene: TRBJ1-1
CDR3 DNA: TGTGCCAGCAGCCCCCCGGGACTAGCTACCGGGGAGCTGTTTTTT; CDR3 protein: CASSPPGLATGELFF; clone size: many; D gene: TRBD2; V gene: TRBV14; J gene: TRBJ2-2
CDR3 DNA: TGTGCCATCAGTGATCAGGGGTTTGGCAATCAGCCCCAGCATTTT; CDR3 protein: CAISDQGFGNQPQHF; clone size: many; D gene: NA; V gene: TRBV10-3; J gene: TRBJ1-5
CDR3 DNA: TGTGCCAGCAGCTTGGACGTAGGGAGGACCGGGAAGCTGTTTTTT; CDR3 protein: CASSLDVGRTGKLFF; clone size: NA; D gene: NA; V gene: TRBV5-4; J gene: TRBJ2-2
CDR3 DNA: TGTGCCAGCAGCTTAGGAGGTGCCAAAAACATTCAGTACTTC; CDR3 protein: CASSLGGAKNIQYF; clone size: few; D gene: NA; V gene: TRBV5-6; J gene: TRBJ2-4
CDR3 DNA: TGTGCCAGCAGCCCGGGGGGACTTAGGTCGGAGACCCAGTACTTC; CDR3 protein: CASSPGGLRSETQYF; clone size: many; D gene: TRBD2; V gene: TRBV11-2; J gene: TRBJ2-5
CDR3 DNA: TGTGCCAGCAGTTCATGGGACTCCCAGAATGAGCAGTTCTTC; CDR3 protein: CASSSWDSQNEQFF; clone size: few; D gene: NA; V gene: TRBV28; J gene: TRBJ2-1
CDR3 DNA: TGTGCCAGCAGCTCGTCGGACGGGGGCTACGAGCAGTACTTC; CDR3 protein: CASSSSDGGYEQYF; clone size: NA; D gene: NA; V gene: TRBV11-1; J gene: TRBJ2-7
CDR3 DNA: TGCAGCGGACTTCCGCCCGGGAGGGAGACCCAGTACTTC; CDR3 protein: CSGLPPGRETQYF; clone size: many; D gene: TRBD2; V gene: TRBV29-1; J gene: TRBJ2-5
CDR3 DNA: TGTGCCAGCAGCCCGGACAGAACCCTGACTTTCTTT; CDR3 protein: CASSPDRTLTFF; clone size: NA; D gene: NA; V gene: TRBV7-2; J gene: TRBJ1-1
CDR3 DNA: TGTGCCAGCAGCCGGAGACAGGGAAACTACGAGCAGTACTTC; CDR3 protein: CASSRRQGNYEQYF; clone size: few; D gene: TRBD1; V gene: TRBV7-7; J gene: TRBJ2-7
CDR3 DNA: TGTGCCAGCAGCTCCCGCGGAATCTCTGGGGCCAACGTCCTGACTTTC; CDR3 protein: CASSSRGISGANVLTF; clone size: NA; D gene: NA; V gene: TRBV7-3; J gene: TRBJ2-6
CDR3 DNA: TGTGCCAGCAGCGTAGGCTTCAGGTCTGATATAGCTTTCTTT; CDR3 protein: CASSVGFRSDIAFF; clone size: few; D gene: NA; V gene: TRBV9; J gene: TRBJ1-1
CDR3 DNA: TGTGCCAGCAGCCCAAGGCCCTACGAGCAGTACTTC; CDR3 protein: CASSPRPYEQYF; clone size: NA; D gene: NA; V gene: TRBV7-2; J gene: TRBJ2-7
CDR3 DNA: TGTGCCAGCAGTCCTGGAACTGGTGAGCAGTTCTTC; CDR3 protein: CASSPGTGEQFF; clone size: few; D gene: NA; V gene: TRBV2; J gene: TRBJ2-1